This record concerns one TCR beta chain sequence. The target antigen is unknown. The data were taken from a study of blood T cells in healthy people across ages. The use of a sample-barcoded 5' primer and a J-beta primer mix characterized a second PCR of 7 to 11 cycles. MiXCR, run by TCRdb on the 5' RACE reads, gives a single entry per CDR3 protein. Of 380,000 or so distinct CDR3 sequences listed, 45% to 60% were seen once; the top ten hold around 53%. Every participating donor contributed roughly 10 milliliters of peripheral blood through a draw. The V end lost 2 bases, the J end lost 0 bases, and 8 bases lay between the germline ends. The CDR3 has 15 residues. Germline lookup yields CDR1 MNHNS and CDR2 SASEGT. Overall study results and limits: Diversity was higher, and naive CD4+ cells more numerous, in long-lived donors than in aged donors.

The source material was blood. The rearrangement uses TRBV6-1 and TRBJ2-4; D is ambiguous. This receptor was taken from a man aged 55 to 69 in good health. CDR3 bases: TGTGCCAGCAGTGAATCGGTTCTAGCCAAAAACATTCAGTACTTC. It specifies CASSESVLAKNIQYF.